These T cell receptor beta chains were read from a single sample in a study of cytomegalovirus exposure and HLA in healthy donors. The method was immunoSEQ multiplex PCR; TCRdb's version includes in-frame clones alone and lacks a portion of them. The sample table sets out about 54,000 clones. Input material: PBMCs. The source is a woman aged 40 to 50 in good health and CMV-seronegative. Each CDR3 is given with its conserved first and last residue. The D gene is left open where the match is weak.

.	TRBV30	TRBJ1-6	CAWSVSILVAALHF
TRBD1	TRBV6-1	TRBJ2-7	CASSEGQGISYEQYF
.	TRBV6-5	TRBJ1-3	CASSSLGGPGNTIYF
TRBD1	TRBV7-2	TRBJ2-5	CASSNGGTGGETQYF
.	TRBV5-1	TRBJ1-2	CASSLAGAGYGYTF
.	TRBV29-1	TRBJ2-3	CSVAPLDTTTDTQYF
.	TRBV6-6	TRBJ1-1	CASSKGGRMNTEAFF
.	TRBV2	TRBJ1-6	CASNRVDSPLHF
.	TRBV6-5	TRBJ1-2	CASSFGTTTNYGYTF
TRBD1	TRBV6-5	TRBJ2-3	CASSRQGLNTDTQYF
TRBD1	TRBV11-2	TRBJ2-7	CASSLDAPTGGAYEQYF
.	TRBV18	TRBJ2-5	CASSPYGQLQETQYF
TRBD1	TRBV7-9	TRBJ1-2	CASSLLTGGEGGYTF
TRBD1	TRBV18	TRBJ1-2	CASSPFTGEDYGYTF
TRBD2	TRBV9	TRBJ2-1	CASSPRTSGPYNEQFF
TRBD1	TRBV4-2	TRBJ1-5	CASSQDGQDNQPQHF
.	TRBV21-1	TRBJ2-5	CASSKGAPRGTQYF
TRBD1	TRBV5-1	TRBJ2-7	CASSLQGADYEQYF
.	TRBV27	TRBJ2-1	CASRGGLNEQFF
.	TRBV7-9	TRBJ1-2	CASSRESNYGYTF
.	TRBV28	TRBJ2-1	CASSSPTGIADNEQFF
TRBD2	TRBV5-5	TRBJ2-1	CASSPRGGGSYNEQFF
.	TRBV30	TRBJ1-2	CAWVGQGSGYGYTF
TRBD1	TRBV6-5	TRBJ2-7	CASSFGQGREQYF
TRBD2	TRBV4-3	TRBJ2-7	CASSQEPVSGLANSYEQYF